This TCR beta chain is from a study of immune cell composition in non-small cell lung cancer (dated by TCRdb to 2016 to 2017). Context from the whole study: To assign histologic subtype, which was mostly lung adenocarcinoma or squamous cell carcinoma, H&E was combined with p63, CK5, Napsin A and TTF-1 immunohistochemistry. Adaptive Biotechnologies TCR-beta sequencing was carried out on approximately 34 paired NSCLC tumour and non-adjacent lung specimens, as well as on approximately 26 tumour-only specimens. For supplementary cohort #1, made up of some ten lung adenocarcinoma cases, paired tumour/lung TCR-beta sequencing was done and TIL populations were generated so that tumour reactivity could be assessed. Several tumour specimens with TCR-beta data were of rare histological subtypes and were excluded from the subtype comparisons.

A two-step multiplex PCR was used to amplify TCR-beta CDR3 regions from genomic DNA, and Illumina-compatible adaptors were added in the second step. TCR-beta immunosequencing was performed on an Illumina platform as a commercial immunoSEQ service. On the study's bioinformatics: Repertoires were summarised by productive clonality and by Top 10 Clones, defined as the percentage of T-cell templates derived from the ten most frequent sequences. Productive clonality ranged from 0 to 1, with 1 indicating a monoclonal population. Tumour-associated clones, identified using log10 scatter plots, were defined as sequences that made up at least 0.1% of tumour T-cell templates and were not found in the matched non-adjacent lung. Analyses were done in GraphPad Prism7 and R, with Student's t-tests for two-group comparisons, ANOVA for stages, and linear regression for relationships. The table comes from immuneACCESS by way of TCRdb, which keeps in-frame sequences with V and J called. Part of the clones is missing from these tables; in studies checked, under half for an unresolved V gene and the rest for unknown reasons. V, J and clone size are those of that table, while D and trimming were read from the DNA. In this sample the table shows roughly 1,000 clones, 79% of which occur a single time. 7% to 10% of the sample goes to the ten largest clones.

Genomic DNA was extracted with the QIAamp DNA kit from frozen aliquots of unsorted single-cell suspensions. The tumour samples consisted of non-small cell lung cancer tissue that had been surgically resected. Tissues arrived within 2 hours of resection and were immediately processed into single-cell suspensions. Tissue was mechanically dissociated and enzymatically digested with DNase I, collagenase I and hyaluronidase for approximately 29 minutes at 37 °C, then filtered and RBC-lysed. V is pared back by 5 bases and J by 4 bases, with 19 bases lying between the germline termini. Based on the germline V gene (reference sequence), the CDR1 and CDR2 sequences are MNHEY and SMNVEV. The CDR3 runs 16 residues from the cysteine to the phenylalanine. Only the CDR3 DNA is retained, 48 bases long and in frame from the first base. General findings and caveats noted by the study authors: Smoking pack-years did not significantly correlate with tumour TCR-beta clonality. Across ten to eleven adenocarcinoma cases, the maximal tumour-associated clone frequency showed a strong correlation with TIL tumour reactivity, but overall clonality showed no such correlation. The reactivity cohort contained only 9 to 10 cases, and the tumour-reactive clones were not shown to have sequences in common with the dominant in vivo tumour-associated clones. Tumour-associated clones >0.5% were found in nearly half of NSCLC cases, namely in about 30% of adenocarcinomas versus 75% of squamous carcinomas. Top 10 clone scores and productive clonality were significantly higher in lung squamous cell carcinoma than in lung adenocarcinoma tumours.

Points on this clone: Which antigen it targets is not known. Base quality data are lacking; no much larger clone is found one base away.

The TCR was taken from a human donor with non-small cell lung cancer. Recombination joined TRBV27 with TRBJ2-3; TRBD2 is possibly the D segment (5 matching bases). The sample taken for sequencing was lung tumor tissue. The CDR3 protein is CASSTSREPEADTQYF. The DNA sequence is as follows: TGTGCCAGCAGTACGTCCCGGGAACCCGAGGCAGATACGCAGTATTTT.